The source of this T cell receptor (beta chain) is a study of T cell responses to AZD1222 COVID-19 vaccine. This CDR3 spans 16 amino acids. Germline CDR1 SNHLY, CDR2 FYNNEI. The V and J ends lost 7 bases and 6 bases respectively, with 22 bases between them. Generated by immunoSEQ multiplex PCR, the TCRdb table keeps only in-frame clones and is missing some. The sample lists approximately 190,000 clones; about 87% were seen once. This receptor was obtained from an adult in good health. Sequenced material: peripheral blood, taken on day 0 of MenACWY control vaccination. This sequence joins TRBV2 and TRBJ1-5; tentative D call: TRBD1 (6 bases). The CDR3 bases are TGTGCCAGCACCAAGAGGGACATTTTGTTTGGTCAGCCCCAGCATTTT. Amino acid sequence: CASTKRDILFGQPQHF.